Each of the 30 T cell receptor beta chains below was sequenced from the same sample in a study of T cell responses to AZD1222 COVID-19 vaccine. Produced via immunoSEQ multiplex PCR; TCRdb's table is partial and in-frame only. Counted here are more than 100,000 clones, 91% occurring once; the ten biggest clones make up 45%. The material sequenced was peripheral blood, taken on day 0 of AZD1222 vaccination. The receptor source for this set is an adult in good health.

The chain recombines TRBV28 with TRBJ2-2; TRBD2 is a possible D gene (6 bases). The CDR3 totals 14 residues. The germline V and J ends were trimmed by 6 bases and 7 bases, with 15 bases remaining between them. CDR1 is MDHEN and CDR2 is SYDVKM in the germline V gene. The CDR3 loop reads CASREGRSGGELFF. In nucleotides, the CDR3 is TGTGCCAGCAGGGAGGGACGGAGCGGCGGGGAGCTGTTTTTT.

A note on this clone: Its ends do not fully match the called genes, so a read error is possible. The rearrangement uses TRBV7-9 and TRBJ1-1; no clear D. Germline V gives CDR1 SEHNR, CDR2 FQNEAQ (reference sequence). CDR3 length: 11 amino acids. The CDR3 is CASSLVREGFF. For the CDR3, the DNA is TGTGCCAGCAGCTTAGTTAGGGAAGGTTTCTTT.

This chain uses TRBV27 with TRBJ2-7; the D gene is possibly TRBD2 (6 bases). CDR3 length equals 14 residues. Germline V gene sequence: CDR1 MNHEY, CDR2 SMNVEV (reference sequence). V lost 5 bases and J lost 2, with 13 bases in between. CDR3 loop: CASSPGGDPYEQYF. The DNA for the CDR3 is TGTGCCAGCAGTCCCGGCGGGGACCCCTACGAGCAGTACTTC.

This chain connects TRBV2 to TRBJ2-1, with TRBD2 matching 7 bases. There are 17 residues in the CDR3. In germline, CDR1 is SNHLY, CDR2 FYNNEI. Unmatched junction bases numbered 16, after V lost 3 bases and J lost 8 bases. CDR3 nucleotide sequence: TGTGCCAGCAGTGACCGAGGTGCGGGAGTGGTGGTGGATGAGCAGTTCTTC. This gives the protein CASSDRGAGVVVDEQFF.

The chain joins TRBV3-1 (or the pseudogene TRBV3-2) to TRBJ1-2; D is ambiguous. The length of the CDR3 is 13 residues. Germline values: CDR1 LGHDT, CDR2 YNNKEL (reference sequence). Trimming removed 0 bases at V and 4 bases at J, with 6 bases between. Here the CDR3 reads CASSQEGGYGYTF. In nucleotides, the CDR3 is TGTGCCAGCAGCCAAGAAGGCGGCTATGGCTACACCTTC.

J is TRBJ2-1 and V is TRBV3-1 (or the pseudogene TRBV3-2), with TRBD2 as a possible D gene (7 bases). Trimming took 2 bases from V and 4 from J, leaving 15 bases between them. Germline lookup yields CDR1 LGHDT and CDR2 YNNKEL (reference sequence). This CDR3 spans 16 amino acids. This CDR3 reads CASSQPGGRTYNEQFF. In nucleotides, the CDR3 is TGTGCCAGCAGCCAACCCGGGGGGCGGACGTACAATGAGCAGTTCTTC.

This rearrangement joins TRBV21-1 to TRBJ1-3. TRBV21-1 is an annotated pseudogene. The CDR3 runs 15 residues. CDR3 nucleotides: TGTGCCAGCAGCAAAAAACGGGGCTCTGGAAACACCATATATTTT. Its translation: CASSKKRGSGNTIYF.

The rearrangement joins TRBV28 to TRBJ2-1, with a tentative D call TRBD2 (5 bases). The CDR3 loop spans 14 amino acids. The ends were cut back, 7 bases at V and 6 bases at J, with 16 bases in the middle. CDR1 and CDR2 from the germline V gene are MDHEN and SYDVKM. CDR3 nucleotide sequence: TGTGCCAGCACTGGTCTAGCTAGGATCAATGAGCAGTTCTTC. It is translated as CASTGLARINEQFF. The full variable domain, rest sourced from reference TRBV28 and TRBJ2-1, is DVKVTQSSRYLVKRTGEKVFLECVQDMDHENMFWYRQDPGLGLRLIYFSYDVKMKEKGDIPEGYSVSREKKERFSLILESASTNQTSMYLCASTGLARINEQFFGPGTRLTVL.

The chain is built from TRBV19 and TRBJ1-2; TRBD1 aligns across 9 bases. The CDR3 runs 15 residues. The ends lost 6 bases at V and 2 bases at J; junction bases unmatched: 7. Germline CDR1 reads LNHDA; CDR2 reads SQIVND (reference sequence). The CDR3 sequence is CASRLPGTGNYGYTF. For the CDR3, the DNA is TGTGCCAGTAGGCTACCCGGGACAGGGAACTATGGCTACACCTTC. The entire variable domain, with the rest obtained from reference TRBV19 and TRBJ1-2, is as follows: DGGITQSPKYLFRKEGQNVTLSCEQNLNHDAMYWYRQDPGQGLRLIYYSQIVNDFQKGDIAEGYSVSREKKESFPLTVTSAQKNPTAFYLCASRLPGTGNYGYTFGSGTRLTVV.

V gene TRBV4-2 combines with J gene TRBJ1-1; no reliable D call. The CDR3 contains 15 residues. The V end was cut by 1 base, the J end by 6 bases, with 15 bases between. Germline V CDR1 and CDR2: LGHNA, YNFKEQ. This CDR3 reads CASSQVQESGPEAFF. The CDR3 region has the DNA TGTGCCAGCAGCCAAGTCCAGGAATCAGGTCCTGAAGCTTTCTTT.

The V and J genes are TRBV28 and TRBJ2-3, with unresolved D. Germline V gene sequence: CDR1 MDHEN, CDR2 SYDVKM. V was shortened by 4 bases and J by 4 bases, with 12 bases between the two germline ends. This CDR3 contains 14 residues. The CDR3 DNA reads TGTGCCAGCAGTTCGACGAAAGCCCCAGATACGCAGTATTTT. Translating gives CASSSTKAPDTQYF. Combining the CDR3 with reference TRBV28 and TRBJ2-3 gives the whole variable domain DVKVTQSSRYLVKRTGEKVFLECVQDMDHENMFWYRQDPGLGLRLIYFSYDVKMKEKGDIPEGYSVSREKKERFSLILESASTNQTSMYLCASSSTKAPDTQYFGPGTRLTVL.

The chain carries TRBV20-1 and TRBJ2-7; D is unclear. Trimming took 3 bases from V and 2 from J, leaving 11 bases between them. CDR3 length equals 13 residues. Per germline, CDR1 DFQATT and CDR2 SNEGSKA (reference sequence). CDR3 DNA: TGCAGTGCTAGTCCTGGAGTCACCTACGAGCAGTACTTC. Its protein is CSASPGVTYEQYF.

The chain combines TRBV4-3 with TRBJ2-2; 8 nucleotides line up with TRBD2. The CDR3 totals 19 residues. Germline loops: CDR1 LGHNA, CDR2 YSLEER. Trimming at V came to 0 bases and at J to 4 bases, leaving 13 bases not matched to a gene. CDR3 DNA sequence: TGCGCCAGCAGCCAAGATCGTATGGGGGTAGCGGGAATCACCGGGGAGCTGTTTTTT. Its protein product is CASSQDRMGVAGITGELFF.

The CDR3 protein is CASSMGTDTQYF. The CDR3, as DNA: TGTGCCAGTAGTATGGGTACAGATACGCAGTATTTT. The chain joins TRBV19 to TRBJ2-3; D is ambiguous. CDR1 is LNHDA, CDR2 SQIVND, per germline (reference sequence). The CDR3 consists of 12 residues. Trimming left V 3 bases short and J 3 bases short, with 4 bases between.

This clone was picked up one time. The chain uses TRBV28 and TRBJ1-2, with D possibly TRBD1 on 5 matching bases. The V end lost 5 bases, the J end lost 8 bases, and 12 bases lay between the germline ends. The CDR3 is 12 residues long. Germline V gives CDR1 MDHEN, CDR2 SYDVKM. The DNA of the CDR3 is TGTGCCAGCAGTCAGGGTCAGCTAGGCTACACCTTC. This translates into CASSQGQLGYTF.

A single count supports this clone. The J gene is TRBJ2-1, the V gene TRBV15, with D possibly matching TRBD1 (5 bases). CDR1 and CDR2 from the germline V gene are LNHNV and YYDKDF (reference sequence). The germline V and J ends were trimmed by 1 base and 5 bases, with 12 bases remaining between them. CDR3 size: 15 residues. CDR3 coding DNA: TGTGCCACCAGCAGAGTATGGGGCGCGGACAATGAGCAGTTCTTC. It translates to CATSRVWGADNEQFF.

The chain employs TRBV18 and TRBJ2-7; TRBD1 is a possible D gene (6 bases). The CDR3 totals 14 residues. Deletions cut 3 bases from V and 0 bases from J, with 9 bases between. Germline V gene lookup returns CDR1 KGHSH and CDR2 LQKENI. The CDR3 protein is CASSPTDSSYEQYF. Here the CDR3 DNA reads TGTGCCAGCTCACCCACGGACAGCTCCTACGAGCAGTACTTC.

The V and J genes are TRBV28 and TRBJ2-7, with D uncertain. Deletions cut 6 bases from V and 6 bases from J, with 9 bases between. CDR3 size: 11 residues. Germline values: CDR1 MDHEN, CDR2 SYDVKM. The CDR3: CASRTLGEQYF. The CDR3 bases are TGTGCCAGCAGAACCCTTGGCGAGCAGTACTTC.

The chain links TRBV3-1 (or the pseudogene TRBV3-2) to TRBJ1-4, with D uncertain. V lost 3 bases and J lost 6, with 8 bases in between. Germline V gives CDR1 LGHDT, CDR2 YNNKEL (reference sequence). This CDR3 is 13 amino acids long. DNA of the CDR3: TGTGCCAGCAGCCAGGTCCCTGATGAAAAACTGTTTTTT. This translates into CASSQVPDEKLFF.

This chain links TRBV5-1 with TRBJ2-5; D not certain. The V gene lost 0 bases and the J gene lost 1 base, with 7 bases spanning the gap. The CDR3 is 14 residues long. The germline V gene encodes CDR1 SGHRS and CDR2 YFSETQ. CDR3 DNA: TGCGCCAGCAGCTTGGGGTCCCCCCAAGAGACCCAGTACTTC. This gives the protein CASSLGSPQETQYF. Together with reference TRBV5-1 and TRBJ2-5, the CDR3 gives the full variable domain: KAGVTQTPRYLIKTRGQQVTLSCSPISGHRSVSWYQQTPGQGLQFLFEYFSETQRNKGNFPGRFSGRQFSNSRSEMNVSTLELGDSALYLCASSLGSPQETQYFGPGTRLLVL.

The chain is built from TRBV11-1 and TRBJ2-4, with a tentative D call TRBD1 (6 bases). Germline CDR1 reads SGHAT; CDR2 reads FQDESV (reference sequence). The CDR3 consists of 15 residues. V was shortened by 3 bases and J by 2 bases, with 11 bases between the two germline ends. The CDR3 spells CASSLAGASKNIQYF. DNA of the CDR3: TGTGCCAGCAGCTTGGCAGGGGCCTCCAAAAACATTCAGTACTTC.

In DNA, the CDR3 is TGTGCCAGCAGCTATGGACAGGGGAGTTCACCCCTCCACTTT. This translates into CASSYGQGSSPLHF. V gene TRBV7-3 combines with J gene TRBJ1-6; 9 bases line up with TRBD1. Trimming removed 4 bases from V and 9 bases from J; junction bases left unmatched: 4. This CDR3 has 14 residues. The V gene's germline CDR1 is SGHTA and CDR2 FQGTGA.

The chain combines TRBV20-1 with TRBJ2-1, with D unresolved. Between the trimmed V and J ends, which lost 0 bases and 6 bases, there was a span of 0 bases. Per the germline V gene, CDR1 is DFQATT and CDR2 is SNEGSKA (reference sequence). CDR3 length equals 10 residues. The CDR3 protein is CSARDNEQFF. CDR3 nucleotide sequence: TGCAGTGCTAGAGACAATGAGCAGTTCTTC.

V gene TRBV5-1 combines with J gene TRBJ2-3, with 12 nucleotides matching TRBD2. The V segment lost 1 base and the J segment 1 base; nucleotides outside the gene matches: 1. CDR1 SGHRS and CDR2 YFSETQ come from the germline V gene. This CDR3 is built from 16 residues. The CDR3 DNA reads as TGCGCCAGCAGCTTGAGGACTAGCGGGGGCACAGATACGCAGTATTTT. Protein sequence: CASSLRTSGGTDTQYF.

The chain carries TRBV19 and TRBJ2-1; D not resolved. The length of the CDR3 is 14 residues. Trimming removed 7 bases from V and 10 bases from J, with 20 bases in between. Germline CDR1 LNHDA, CDR2 SQIVND (reference sequence). This CDR3 reads CASNPPDRVWEQFF. The CDR3 DNA follows: TGTGCCAGTAACCCCCCGGACCGGGTATGGGAGCAGTTCTTC.

The chain employs TRBV28 and TRBJ2-3, with TRBD2 matching 8 bases. This CDR3 has 14 amino acids. The J segment lost 6 bases and the V segment lost 2 bases, leaving 4 bases of the junction unmatched. Germline values: CDR1 MDHEN, CDR2 SYDVKM. The CDR3 sequence is CASSLPGGTDTQYF. The DNA of the CDR3 is TGTGCCAGCAGTTTACCGGGAGGGACGGATACGCAGTATTTT.

The rearrangement joins TRBV6-1 to TRBJ2-1; TRBD2 aligns across 11 bases. The germline V gene has CDR1 MNHNS and CDR2 SASEGT. With 4 bases clipped from V and 5 bases from J, the junction kept 7 bases outside the gene matches. The CDR3 extends over 16 amino acids. CDR3 bases: TGTGCCAGCAGTGGGCTCGGACTAGCGGGCGACAATGAGCAGTTCTTC. Its protein product is CASSGLGLAGDNEQFF.

This sequence joins TRBV15 and TRBJ2-1, with TRBD1 matching 10 bases. Trimming cost V 5 bases and J 4 bases; bases outside gene matches: 2. The CDR3 has 14 residues. Germline lookup yields CDR1 LNHNV and CDR2 YYDKDF (reference sequence). The CDR3 coding sequence is TGTGCCACCAGCCGGGACAGGGGTTACAATGAGCAGTTCTTC. Translated: CATSRDRGYNEQFF.

The rearrangement joins TRBV4-1 to TRBJ2-1; 16 bases are a match to TRBD2. From germline, CDR1 is MGHRA and CDR2 YSYEKL. Losses at the gene ends were 0 bases for V and 8 bases for J; bases not matched to a gene: 4. This CDR3 is built from 17 residues. The CDR3 nucleotides are TGCGCCAGCAGCCAAGAACCGGGACTAGCGGGAGGGGATGAGCAGTTCTTC. This translates into CASSQEPGLAGGDEQFF.

This clone was counted once. The V call is TRBV5-3, the J call TRBJ1-3, with 7 positions matching TRBD1. TRBV5-3 is an ORF; its function is uncertain. The V and J ends lost 0 bases and 4 bases, in that order; junction bases with no gene match: 7. This CDR3 contains 16 residues. Here the CDR3 DNA reads TGTGCCAGAAGCTTGGATCACAGGGGCCCCGGAAACACCATATATTTT. Translated, it gives CARSLDHRGPGNTIYF.